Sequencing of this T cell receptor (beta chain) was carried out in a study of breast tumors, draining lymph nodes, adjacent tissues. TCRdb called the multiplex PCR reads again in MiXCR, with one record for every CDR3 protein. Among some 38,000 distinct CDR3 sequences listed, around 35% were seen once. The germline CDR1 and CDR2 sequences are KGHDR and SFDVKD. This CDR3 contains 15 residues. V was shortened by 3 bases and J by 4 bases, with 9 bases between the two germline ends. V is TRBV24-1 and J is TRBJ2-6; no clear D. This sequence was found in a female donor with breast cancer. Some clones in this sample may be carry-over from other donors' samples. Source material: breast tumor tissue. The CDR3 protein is CATSDSVGGANVLTF. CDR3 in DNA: TGTGCCACCAGTGATAGCGTTGGGGGGGCCAACGTCCTGACTTTC.